The sequence of this TCR beta chain was determined in a study of blood T cell repertoires in COVID-19. As for the study in general: Some COVID-19 samples were acute and others convalescent; all came from the United States, Italy and Spain. In each case, the material was cDNA or gDNA derived from T cells, B-cell-depleted T cells, or PBMCs.

Germline CDR1 is SGHNT and CDR2 is YYREEE (reference sequence). The CDR3 loop spans 14 amino acids. V dropped 4 bases and J dropped 5; count of bases not matched to a gene: 8. The authors' processing: Scientists estimated how many nucleated cells there were by amplifying reference gene primers. The repertoire was sequenced with immunoSEQ multiplex PCR; TCRdb's copy has only in-frame clones and lacks some. V, J and clone size are taken as reported in that table, and D and trimming were inferred from the DNA itself. In the table there are roughly 110,000 clones, 84% of which are singletons. The clonotype was recovered from a human donor in a cohort sampled during active COVID-19. The V gene is TRBV5-4, the J gene TRBJ2-5, with 7 bases matching TRBD1. The sample taken for sequencing was peripheral blood. The CDR3 region is CASSPGQLLETQYF. As DNA, the CDR3 is TGTGCCAGCAGCCCGGGACAGCTCCTGGAGACCCAGTACTTC.